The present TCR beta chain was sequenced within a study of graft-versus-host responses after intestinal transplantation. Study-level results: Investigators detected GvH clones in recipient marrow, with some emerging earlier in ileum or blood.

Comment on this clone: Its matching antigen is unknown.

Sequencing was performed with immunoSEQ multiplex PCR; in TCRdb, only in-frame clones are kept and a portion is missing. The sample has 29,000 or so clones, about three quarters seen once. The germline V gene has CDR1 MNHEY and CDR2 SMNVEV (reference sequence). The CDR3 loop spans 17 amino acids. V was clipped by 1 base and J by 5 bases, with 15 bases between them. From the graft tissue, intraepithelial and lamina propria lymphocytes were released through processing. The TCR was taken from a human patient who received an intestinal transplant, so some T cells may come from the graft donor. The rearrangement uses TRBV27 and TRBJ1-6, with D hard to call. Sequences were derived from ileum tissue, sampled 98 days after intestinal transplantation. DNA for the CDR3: TGTGCCAGCAGTTTATTGGGCCCTCTCGGGAATAATTCACCCCTCCACTTT. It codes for CASSLLGPLGNNSPLHF.